This T cell receptor beta chain was identified in a study of shared clonotypes between healthy human individuals. Assay used: immunoSEQ multiplex PCR; TCRdb lists only in-frame clones, some missing. The sample has roughly 2.1 million clones; around 93% are singletons. Naive CD8 cells lacked CD45RO, underwent positive selection for CCR7 and left out terminally differentiated effector memory CD45RA+ cells. The CDR3 is 15 amino acids. The V gene's germline CDR1 is MGHRA and CDR2 YSYEKL. The germline V and J ends were trimmed by 0 bases and 7 bases, with 13 bases remaining between them. Sequences were obtained from naive CD8+ T cells from PBMCs. This sequence originates from a man younger than 30 in good health. Some clones in this sample may be carry-over from other donors' samples. The chain has TRBV4-1 and TRBJ2-1; the D gene could be TRBD1 or TRBD2 (7 bases each). DNA of the CDR3: TGCGCCAGCAGCCAAGATACGCAGGGGGGGAATGAGCAGTTCTTC. This gives the protein CASSQDTQGGNEQFF.